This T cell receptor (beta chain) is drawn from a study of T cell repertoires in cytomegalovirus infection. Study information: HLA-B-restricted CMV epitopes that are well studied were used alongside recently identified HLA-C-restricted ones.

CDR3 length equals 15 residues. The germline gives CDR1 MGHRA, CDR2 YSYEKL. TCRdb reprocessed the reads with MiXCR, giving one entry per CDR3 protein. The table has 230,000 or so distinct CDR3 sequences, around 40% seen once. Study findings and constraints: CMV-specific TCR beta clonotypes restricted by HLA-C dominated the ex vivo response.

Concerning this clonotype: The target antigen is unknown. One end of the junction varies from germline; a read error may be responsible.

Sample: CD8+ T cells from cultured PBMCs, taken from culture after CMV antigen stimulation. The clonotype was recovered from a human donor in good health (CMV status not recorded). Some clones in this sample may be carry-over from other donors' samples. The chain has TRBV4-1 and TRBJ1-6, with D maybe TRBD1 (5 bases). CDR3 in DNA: TGCGCCAGCAGCGAAGAGGGGACGCTCGGTTCACCCCTCCACTTT. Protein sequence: CASSEEGTLGSPLHF.